The clone carrying this T cell receptor beta chain has a count of ten or more. This record comes from a study of T cells in Graves' hyperthyroidism and ophthalmopathy. This CDR3 contains 15 residues. V gave up 6 bases and J gave up 5 bases, with 17 bases separating them. Per the germline V gene, CDR1 is SGHRS and CDR2 is YFSETQ. Amplified TCR beta CDR3 regions derived from RNA transcripts. The study used the HTBI primer set for a first-round RT-PCR of the TCR CDR3. TCRdb reanalysed the multiplex PCR reads using MiXCR and keeps one entry per CDR3 protein. The sample contains approximately 510,000 distinct CDR3 sequences, about 45% of which appear only once.

J is TRBJ2-2 and V is TRBV5-1; TRBD2 might be the D (5 bases). Sequencing was performed on peripheral blood or thyroid tissue (not recorded which). The clonotype was recovered from an adult woman with Graves' disease, either hyperthyroidism or ophthalmopathy (not recorded which). The chain's CDR3 is CASTSRGVGTGELFF. The CDR3 DNA reads TGCGCCAGCACCTCTCGGGGTGTAGGGACCGGGGAGCTGTTTTTT.